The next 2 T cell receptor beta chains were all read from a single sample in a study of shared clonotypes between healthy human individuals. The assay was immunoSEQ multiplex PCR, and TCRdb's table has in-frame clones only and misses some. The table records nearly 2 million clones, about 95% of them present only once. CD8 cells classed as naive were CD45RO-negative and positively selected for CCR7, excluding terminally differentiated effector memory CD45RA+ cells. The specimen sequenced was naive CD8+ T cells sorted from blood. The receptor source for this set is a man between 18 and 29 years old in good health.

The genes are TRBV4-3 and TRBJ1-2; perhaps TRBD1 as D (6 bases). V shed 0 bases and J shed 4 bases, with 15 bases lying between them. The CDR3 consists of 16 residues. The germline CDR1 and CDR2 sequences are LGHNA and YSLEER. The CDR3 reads CASSQEHPTGLYGYTF. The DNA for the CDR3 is TGCGCCAGCAGCCAAGAGCACCCGACAGGACTCTATGGCTACACCTTC.

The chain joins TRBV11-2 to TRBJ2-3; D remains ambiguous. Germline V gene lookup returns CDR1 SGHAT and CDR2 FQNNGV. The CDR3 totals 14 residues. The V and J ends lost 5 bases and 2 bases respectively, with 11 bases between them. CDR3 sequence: CASSQLGFTDTQYF. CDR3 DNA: TGTGCCAGCAGCCAATTGGGCTTCACAGATACGCAGTATTTT. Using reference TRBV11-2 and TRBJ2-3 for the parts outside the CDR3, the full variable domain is EAGVAQSPRYKIIEKRQSVAFWCNPISGHATLYWYQQILGQGPKLLIQFQNNGVVDDSQLPKDRFSAERLKGVDSTLKIQPAKLEDSAVYLCASSQLGFTDTQYFGPGTRLTVL.